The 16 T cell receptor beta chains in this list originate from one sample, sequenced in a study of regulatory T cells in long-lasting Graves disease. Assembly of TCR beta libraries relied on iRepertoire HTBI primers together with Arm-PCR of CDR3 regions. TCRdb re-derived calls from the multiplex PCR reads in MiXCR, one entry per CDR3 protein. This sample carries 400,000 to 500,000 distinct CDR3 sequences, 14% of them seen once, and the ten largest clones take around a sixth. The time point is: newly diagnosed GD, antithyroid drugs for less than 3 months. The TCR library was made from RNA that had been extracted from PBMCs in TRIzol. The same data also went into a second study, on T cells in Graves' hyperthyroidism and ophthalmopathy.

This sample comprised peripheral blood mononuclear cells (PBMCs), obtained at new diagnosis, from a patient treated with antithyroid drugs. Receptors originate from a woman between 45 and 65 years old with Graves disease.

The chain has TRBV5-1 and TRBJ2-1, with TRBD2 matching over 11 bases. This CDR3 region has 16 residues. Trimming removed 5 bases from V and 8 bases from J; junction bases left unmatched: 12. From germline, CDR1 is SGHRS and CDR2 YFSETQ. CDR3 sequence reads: CASSPTSGGGQDEQFF. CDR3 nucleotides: TGCGCCAGCAGTCCCACTAGCGGGGGAGGTCAGGATGAGCAGTTCTTC. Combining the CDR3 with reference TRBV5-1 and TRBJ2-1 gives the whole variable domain KAGVTQTPRYLIKTRGQQVTLSCSPISGHRSVSWYQQTPGQGLQFLFEYFSETQRNKGNFPGRFSGRQFSNSRSEMNVSTLELGDSALYLCASSPTSGGGQDEQFFGPGTRLTVL.

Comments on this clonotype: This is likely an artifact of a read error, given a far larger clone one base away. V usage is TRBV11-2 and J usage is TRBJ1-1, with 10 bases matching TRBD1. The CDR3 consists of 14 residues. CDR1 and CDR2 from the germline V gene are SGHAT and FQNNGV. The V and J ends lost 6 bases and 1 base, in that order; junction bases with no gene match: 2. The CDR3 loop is CASRWDRGNTEAFF. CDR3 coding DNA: TGTGCCAGCAGGTGGGACAGGGGGAACACTGAAGCTTTCTTT.

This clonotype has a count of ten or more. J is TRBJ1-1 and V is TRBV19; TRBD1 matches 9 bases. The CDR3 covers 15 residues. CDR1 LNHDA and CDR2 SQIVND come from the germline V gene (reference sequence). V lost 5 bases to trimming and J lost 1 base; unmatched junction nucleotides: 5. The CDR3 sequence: CASSRQGVGNTEAFF. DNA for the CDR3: TGTGCCAGTAGTCGACAGGGGGTCGGGAACACTGAAGCTTTCTTT. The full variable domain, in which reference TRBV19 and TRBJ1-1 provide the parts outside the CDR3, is DGGITQSPKYLFRKEGQNVTLSCEQNLNHDAMYWYRQDPGQGLRLIYYSQIVNDFQKGDIAEGYSVSREKKESFPLTVTSAQKNPTAFYLCASSRQGVGNTEAFFGQGTRLTVV.

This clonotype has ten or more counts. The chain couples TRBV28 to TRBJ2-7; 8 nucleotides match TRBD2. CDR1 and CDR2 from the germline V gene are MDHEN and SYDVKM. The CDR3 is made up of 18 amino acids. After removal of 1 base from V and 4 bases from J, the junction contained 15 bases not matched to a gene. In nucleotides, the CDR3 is TGTGCCAGCAGTTTATCACCCCCCGGGGGGGGTGCGATGTACGAGCAGTACTTC. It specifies CASSLSPPGGGAMYEQYF.

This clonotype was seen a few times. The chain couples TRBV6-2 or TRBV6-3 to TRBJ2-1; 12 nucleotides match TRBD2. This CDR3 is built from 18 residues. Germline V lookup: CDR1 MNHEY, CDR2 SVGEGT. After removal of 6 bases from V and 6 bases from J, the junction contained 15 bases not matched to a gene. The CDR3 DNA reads TGTGCCAGCAGAGCTGTGACTAGCGGGAGAGGTCACAGCAATGAGCAGTTCTTC. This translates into CASRAVTSGRGHSNEQFF.

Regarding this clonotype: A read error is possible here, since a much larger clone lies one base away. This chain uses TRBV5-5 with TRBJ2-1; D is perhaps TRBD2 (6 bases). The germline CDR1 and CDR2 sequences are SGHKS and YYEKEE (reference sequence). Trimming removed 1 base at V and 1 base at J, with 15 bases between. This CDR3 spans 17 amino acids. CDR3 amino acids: CASSLTGAGRSYNEQFF. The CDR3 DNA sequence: TGTGCCAGCAGCTTGACCGGGGCGGGGCGATCCTACAATGAGCAGTTCTTC. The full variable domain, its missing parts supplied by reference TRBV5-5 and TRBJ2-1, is DAGVTQSPTHLIKTRGQQVTLRCSPISGHKSVSWYQQVLGQGPQFIFQYYEKEERGRGNFPDRFSARQFPNYSSELNVNALLLGDSALYLCASSLTGAGRSYNEQFFGPGTRLTVL.

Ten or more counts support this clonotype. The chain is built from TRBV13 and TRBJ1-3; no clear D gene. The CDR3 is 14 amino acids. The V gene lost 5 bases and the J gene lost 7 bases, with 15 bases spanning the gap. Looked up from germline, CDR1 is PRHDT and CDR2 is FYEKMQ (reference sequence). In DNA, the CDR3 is TGTGCCAGCAGCCTCGGGAGGACCTGGAACACCATATATTTT. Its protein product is CASSLGRTWNTIYF.

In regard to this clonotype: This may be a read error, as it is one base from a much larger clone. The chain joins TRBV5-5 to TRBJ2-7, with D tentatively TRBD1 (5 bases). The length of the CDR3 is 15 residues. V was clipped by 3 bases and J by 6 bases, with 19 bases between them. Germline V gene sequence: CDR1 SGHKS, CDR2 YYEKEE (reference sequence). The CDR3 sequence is CASSSLRAGWAEQYF. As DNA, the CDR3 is TGTGCCAGCAGCTCCCTCCGGGCAGGGTGGGCCGAGCAGTACTTC.

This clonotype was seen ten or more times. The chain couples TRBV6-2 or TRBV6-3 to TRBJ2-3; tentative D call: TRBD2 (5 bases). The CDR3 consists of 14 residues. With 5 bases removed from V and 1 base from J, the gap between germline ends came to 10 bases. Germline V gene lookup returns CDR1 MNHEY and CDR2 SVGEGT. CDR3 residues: CASSERTGTDTQYF. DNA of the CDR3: TGTGCCAGCAGTGAACGGACTGGCACAGATACGCAGTATTTT.

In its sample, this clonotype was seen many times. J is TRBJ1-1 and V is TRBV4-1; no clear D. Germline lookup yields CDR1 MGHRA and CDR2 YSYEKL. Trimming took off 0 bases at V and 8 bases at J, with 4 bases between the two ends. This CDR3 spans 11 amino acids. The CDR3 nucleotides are TGCGCCAGCAGCCAAGACCTCGAAGCTTTCTTT. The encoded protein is CASSQDLEAFF.

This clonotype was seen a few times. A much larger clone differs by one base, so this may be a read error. In DNA, the CDR3 is TGTGCCAGCAGTTTTCTGATAGTCGGGACTAAGATACTCTACGAGCAGTACTTC. Residues: CASSFLIVGTKILYEQYF. This chain uses TRBV28 with TRBJ2-7; 7 nucleotides agree with TRBD2. The CDR3 length is 18 residues. Germline CDR1 MDHEN, CDR2 SYDVKM. The ends lost 3 bases at V and 3 bases at J; junction bases unmatched: 17.

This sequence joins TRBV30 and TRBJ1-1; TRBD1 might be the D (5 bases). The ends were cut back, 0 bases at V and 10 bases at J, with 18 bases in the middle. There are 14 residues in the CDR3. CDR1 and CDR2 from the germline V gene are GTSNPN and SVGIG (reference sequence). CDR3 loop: CAWSVQTDNPGAFF. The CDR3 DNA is TGTGCCTGGAGTGTCCAGACAGACAACCCCGGAGCTTTCTTT. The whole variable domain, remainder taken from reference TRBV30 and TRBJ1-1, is SQTIHQWPATLVQPVGSPLSLECTVEGTSNPNLYWYRQAAGRGLQLLFYSVGIGQISSEVPQNLSASRPQDRQFILSSKKLLLSDSGFYLCAWSVQTDNPGAFFGQGTRLTVV.

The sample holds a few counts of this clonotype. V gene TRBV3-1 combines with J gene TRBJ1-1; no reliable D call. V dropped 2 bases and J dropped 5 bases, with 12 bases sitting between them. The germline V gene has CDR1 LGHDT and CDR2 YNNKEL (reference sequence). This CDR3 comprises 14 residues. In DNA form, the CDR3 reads TGTGCCAGCAGCCAACCTAGCGCCGTGACTGAAGCTTTCTTT. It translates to CASSQPSAVTEAFF.

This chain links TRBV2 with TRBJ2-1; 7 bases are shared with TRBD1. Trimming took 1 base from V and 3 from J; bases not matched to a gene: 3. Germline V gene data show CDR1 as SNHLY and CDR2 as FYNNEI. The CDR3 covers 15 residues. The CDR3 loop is CASSEGQGFYNEQFF. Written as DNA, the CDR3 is TGTGCCAGCAGTGAAGGACAGGGTTTCTACAATGAGCAGTTCTTC.

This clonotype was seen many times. The DNA of the CDR3 is TGTGCCAGCAGCCAAGGCAATCAGCCCCAGCATTTT. Encoded protein: CASSQGNQPQHF. This chain joins TRBV3-1 and TRBJ1-5; D not resolved. The germline V gene has CDR1 LGHDT and CDR2 YNNKEL (reference sequence). CDR3 length: 12 amino acids. Trimming pared 1 base from V and 2 bases from J, leaving 0 bases between.

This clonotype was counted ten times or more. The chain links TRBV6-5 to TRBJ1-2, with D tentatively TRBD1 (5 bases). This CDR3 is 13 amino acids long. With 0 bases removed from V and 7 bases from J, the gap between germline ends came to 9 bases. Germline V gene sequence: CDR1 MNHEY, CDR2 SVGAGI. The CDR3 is CASSYSEGIGYTF. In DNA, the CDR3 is TGTGCCAGCAGTTACTCGGAGGGGATTGGCTACACCTTC.